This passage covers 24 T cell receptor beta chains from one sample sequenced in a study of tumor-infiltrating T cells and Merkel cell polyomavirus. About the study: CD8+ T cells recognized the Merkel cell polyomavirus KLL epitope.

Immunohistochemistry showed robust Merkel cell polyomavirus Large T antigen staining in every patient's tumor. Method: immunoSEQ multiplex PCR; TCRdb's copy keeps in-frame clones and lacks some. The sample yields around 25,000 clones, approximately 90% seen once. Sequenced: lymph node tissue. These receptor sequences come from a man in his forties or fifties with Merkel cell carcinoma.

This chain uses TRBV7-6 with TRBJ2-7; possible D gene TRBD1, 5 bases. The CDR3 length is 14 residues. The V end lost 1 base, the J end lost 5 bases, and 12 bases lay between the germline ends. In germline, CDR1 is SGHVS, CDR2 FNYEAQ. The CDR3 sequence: CASSLGRDSNEQYF. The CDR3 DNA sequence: TGTGCCAGCAGCTTAGGCCGCGACAGCAACGAGCAGTACTTC.

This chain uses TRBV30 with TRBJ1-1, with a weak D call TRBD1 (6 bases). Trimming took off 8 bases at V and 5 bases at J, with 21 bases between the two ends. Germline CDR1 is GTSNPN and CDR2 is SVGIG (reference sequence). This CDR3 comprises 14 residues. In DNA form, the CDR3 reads TGTGCCGGTCGTGTACAGGGTGGAGGTACTGAAGCTTTCTTT. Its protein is CAGRVQGGGTEAFF.

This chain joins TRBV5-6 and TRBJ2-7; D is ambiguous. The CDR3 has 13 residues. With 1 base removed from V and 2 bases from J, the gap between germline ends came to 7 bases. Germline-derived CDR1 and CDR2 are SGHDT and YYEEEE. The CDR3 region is CASSLQVPYEQYF. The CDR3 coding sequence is TGTGCCAGCAGCTTGCAGGTTCCCTACGAGCAGTACTTC. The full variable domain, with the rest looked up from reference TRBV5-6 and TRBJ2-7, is DAGVTQSPTHLIKTRGQQVTLRCSPKSGHDTVSWYQQALGQGPQFIFQYYEEEERQRGNFPDRFSGHQFPNYSSELNVNALLLGDSALYLCASSLQVPYEQYFGPGTRLTVT.

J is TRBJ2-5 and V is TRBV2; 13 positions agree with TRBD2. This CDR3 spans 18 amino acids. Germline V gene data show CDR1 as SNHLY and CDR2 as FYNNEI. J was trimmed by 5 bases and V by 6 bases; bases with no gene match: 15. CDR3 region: CASRAMGLAGRAPETQYF. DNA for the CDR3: TGTGCCAGCAGGGCCATGGGACTAGCGGGGAGGGCCCCCGAGACCCAGTACTTC.

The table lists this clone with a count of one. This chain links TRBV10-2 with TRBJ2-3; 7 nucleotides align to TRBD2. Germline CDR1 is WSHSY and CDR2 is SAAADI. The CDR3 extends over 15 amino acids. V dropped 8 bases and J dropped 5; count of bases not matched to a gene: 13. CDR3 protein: CASLSRAGVKDTQYF. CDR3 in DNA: TGCGCCAGCCTCTCCAGGGCGGGAGTCAAAGATACGCAGTATTTT.

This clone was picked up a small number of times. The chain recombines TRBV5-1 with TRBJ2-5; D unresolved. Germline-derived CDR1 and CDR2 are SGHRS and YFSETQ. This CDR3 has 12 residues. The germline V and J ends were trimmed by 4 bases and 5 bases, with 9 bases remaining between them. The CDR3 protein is CASSPAAETQYF. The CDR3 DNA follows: TGCGCCAGCAGCCCCGCGGCGGAGACCCAGTACTTC.

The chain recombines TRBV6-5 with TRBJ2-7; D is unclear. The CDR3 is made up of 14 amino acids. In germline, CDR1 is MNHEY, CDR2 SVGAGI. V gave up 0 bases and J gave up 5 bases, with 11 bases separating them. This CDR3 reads CASSYSERSNEQYF. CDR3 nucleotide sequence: TGTGCCAGCAGTTACTCCGAGAGGTCCAACGAGCAGTACTTC.

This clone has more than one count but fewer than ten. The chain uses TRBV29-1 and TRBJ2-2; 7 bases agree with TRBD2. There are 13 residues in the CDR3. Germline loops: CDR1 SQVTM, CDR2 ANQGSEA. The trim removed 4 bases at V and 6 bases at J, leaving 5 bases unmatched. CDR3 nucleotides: TGCAGCGTTGGCGGCGGGAGCGCCGGGGAGCTGTTTTTT. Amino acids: CSVGGGSAGELFF.

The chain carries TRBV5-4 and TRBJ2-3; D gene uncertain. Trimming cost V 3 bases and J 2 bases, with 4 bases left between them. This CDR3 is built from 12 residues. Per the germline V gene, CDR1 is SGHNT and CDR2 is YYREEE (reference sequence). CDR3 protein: CASSSYTDTQYF. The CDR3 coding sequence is TGTGCCAGCAGCTCGTACACAGATACGCAGTATTTT.

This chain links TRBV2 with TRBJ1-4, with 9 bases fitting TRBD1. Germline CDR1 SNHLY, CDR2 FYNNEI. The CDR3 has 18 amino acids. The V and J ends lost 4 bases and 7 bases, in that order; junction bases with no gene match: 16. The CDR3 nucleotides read TGTGCCAGCAGTGGGGGAAAACAGGGGGCGGCTGGTTTTGAAAAACTGTTTTTT. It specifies CASSGGKQGAAGFEKLFF.

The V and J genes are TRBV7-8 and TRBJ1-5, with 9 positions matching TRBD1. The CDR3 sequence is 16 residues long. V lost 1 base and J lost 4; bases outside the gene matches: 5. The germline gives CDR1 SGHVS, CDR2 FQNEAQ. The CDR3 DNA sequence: TGTGCCAGCAGCTTAGGGACAGGGGCGGGAAATCAGCCCCAGCATTTT. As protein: CASSLGTGAGNQPQHF.

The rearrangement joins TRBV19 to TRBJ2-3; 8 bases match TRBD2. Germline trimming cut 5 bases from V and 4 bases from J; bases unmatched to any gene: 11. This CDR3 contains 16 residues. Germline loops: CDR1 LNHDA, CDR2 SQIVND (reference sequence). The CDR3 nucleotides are TGTGCCAGTAGTCCAACCGGGACTAGTCTACCAGATACGCAGTATTTT. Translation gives CASSPTGTSLPDTQYF.

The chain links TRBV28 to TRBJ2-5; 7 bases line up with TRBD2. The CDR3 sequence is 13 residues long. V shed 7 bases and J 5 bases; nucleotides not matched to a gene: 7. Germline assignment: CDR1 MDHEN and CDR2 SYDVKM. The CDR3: CASTLGRIETQYF. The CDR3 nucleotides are TGTGCCAGCACCCTCGGGAGGATCGAGACCCAGTACTTC.

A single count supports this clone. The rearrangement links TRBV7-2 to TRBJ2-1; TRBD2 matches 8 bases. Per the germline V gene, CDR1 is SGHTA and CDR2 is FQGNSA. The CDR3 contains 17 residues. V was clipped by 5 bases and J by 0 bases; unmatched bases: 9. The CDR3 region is CASSPRTSSSSYNEQFF. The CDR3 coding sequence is TGTGCCAGCAGCCCTAGGACTAGCTCGAGCTCCTACAATGAGCAGTTCTTC.

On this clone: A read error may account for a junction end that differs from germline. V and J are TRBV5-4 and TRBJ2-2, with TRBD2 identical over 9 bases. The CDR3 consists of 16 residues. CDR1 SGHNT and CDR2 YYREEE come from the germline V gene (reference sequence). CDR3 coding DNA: TGTGCCAGCAACTTGGTGACTAGCGGTCACACCGGGGAGCTGTTTTTT. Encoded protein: CASNLVTSGHTGELFF.

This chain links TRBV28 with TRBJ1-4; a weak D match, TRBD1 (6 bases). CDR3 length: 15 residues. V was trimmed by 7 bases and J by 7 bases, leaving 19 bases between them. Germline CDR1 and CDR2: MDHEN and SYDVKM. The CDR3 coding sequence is TGTGCCAGCATTGGGGCGGGGGCCGAGGGTGAAAAACTGTTTTTT. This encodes CASIGAGAEGEKLFF.

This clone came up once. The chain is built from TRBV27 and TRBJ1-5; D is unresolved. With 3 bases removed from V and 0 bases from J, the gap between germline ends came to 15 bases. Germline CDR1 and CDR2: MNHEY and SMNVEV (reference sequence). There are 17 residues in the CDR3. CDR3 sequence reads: CASSFLAEDYSNQPQHF. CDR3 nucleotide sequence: TGTGCCAGCAGTTTTTTGGCGGAAGATTATAGCAATCAGCCCCAGCATTTT.

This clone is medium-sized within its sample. CDR3 loop: CASSFAGQGNEQFF. The CDR3, as DNA: TGTGCCAGCAGTTTCGCCGGACAGGGCAATGAGCAGTTCTTC. This chain connects TRBV27 to TRBJ2-1; 8 bases match TRBD1. With 3 bases clipped from V and 6 bases from J, the junction kept 4 bases outside the gene matches. This CDR3 contains 14 residues. Per germline, CDR1 MNHEY and CDR2 SMNVEV (reference sequence).

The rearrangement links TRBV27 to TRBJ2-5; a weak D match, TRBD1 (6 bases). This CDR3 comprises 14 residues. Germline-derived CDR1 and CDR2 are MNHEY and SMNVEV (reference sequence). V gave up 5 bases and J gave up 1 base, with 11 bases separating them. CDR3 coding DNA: TGTGCCAGCAGTAGACAGGCCACCCAAGAGACCCAGTACTTC. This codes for CASSRQATQETQYF.

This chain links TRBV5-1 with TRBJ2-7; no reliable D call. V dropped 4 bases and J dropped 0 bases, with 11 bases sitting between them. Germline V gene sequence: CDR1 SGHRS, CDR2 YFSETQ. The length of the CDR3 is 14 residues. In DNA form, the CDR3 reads TGCGCCAGCAGCCAATTAGAGAGCTCCTACGAGCAGTACTTC. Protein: CASSQLESSYEQYF.

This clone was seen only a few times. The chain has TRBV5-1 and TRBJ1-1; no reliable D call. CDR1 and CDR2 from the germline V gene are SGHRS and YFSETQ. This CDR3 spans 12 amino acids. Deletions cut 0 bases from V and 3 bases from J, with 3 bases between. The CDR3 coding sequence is TGCGCCAGCAGCTTGGCGGACACTGAAGCTTTCTTT. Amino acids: CASSLADTEAFF.

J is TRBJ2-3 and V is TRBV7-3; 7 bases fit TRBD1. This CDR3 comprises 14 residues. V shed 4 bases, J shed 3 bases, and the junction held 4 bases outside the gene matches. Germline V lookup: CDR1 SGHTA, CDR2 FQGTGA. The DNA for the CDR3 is TGTGCCAGCAGCTCATCGGGACAGACAGATACGCAGTATTTT. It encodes CASSSSGQTDTQYF. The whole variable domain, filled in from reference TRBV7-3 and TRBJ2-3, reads GAGVSQTPSNKVTEKGKYVELRCDPISGHTALYWYRQSLGQGPEFLIYFQGTGAADDSGLPNDRFFAVRPEGSVSTLKIQRTERGDSAVYLCASSSSGQTDTQYFGPGTRLTVL.

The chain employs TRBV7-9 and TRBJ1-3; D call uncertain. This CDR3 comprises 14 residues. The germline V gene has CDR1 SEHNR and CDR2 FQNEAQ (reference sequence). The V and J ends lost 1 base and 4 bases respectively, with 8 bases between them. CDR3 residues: CASSLGGIGNTIYF. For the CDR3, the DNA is TGTGCCAGCAGCTTAGGAGGGATCGGAAACACCATATATTTT.

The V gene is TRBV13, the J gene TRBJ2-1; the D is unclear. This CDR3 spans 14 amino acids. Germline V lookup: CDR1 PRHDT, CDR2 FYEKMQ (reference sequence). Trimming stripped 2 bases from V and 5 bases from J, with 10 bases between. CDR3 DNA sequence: TGTGCCAGCAGCTTAAACGGCAGGAACAATGAGCAGTTCTTC. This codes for CASSLNGRNNEQFF.